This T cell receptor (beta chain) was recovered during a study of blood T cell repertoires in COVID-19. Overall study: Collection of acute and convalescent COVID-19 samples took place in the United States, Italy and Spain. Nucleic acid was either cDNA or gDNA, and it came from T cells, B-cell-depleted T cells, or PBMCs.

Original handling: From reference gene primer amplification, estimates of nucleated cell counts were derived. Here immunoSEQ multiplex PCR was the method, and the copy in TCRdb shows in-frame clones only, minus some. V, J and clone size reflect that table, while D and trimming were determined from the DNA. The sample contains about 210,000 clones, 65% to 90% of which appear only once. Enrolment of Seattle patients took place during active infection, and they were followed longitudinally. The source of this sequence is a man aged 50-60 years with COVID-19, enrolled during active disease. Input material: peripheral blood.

CDR3 sequence reads: CASSKSGGRVDTQYF. The CDR3 DNA follows: TGTGCCAGCAGCAAAAGCGGGGGACGGGTAGATACGCAGTATTTT. The chain recombines TRBV7-8 with TRBJ2-3; 8 positions agree with TRBD2. The CDR3 contains 15 residues. Trimming took 5 bases from V and 5 from J; bases not matched to a gene: 9. The germline V gene has CDR1 SGHVS and CDR2 FQNEAQ.